A single sample is the source of the 9 T cell receptor beta chains below, sequenced in a study of vaccination and CD4 T cells after COVID-19. These receptors' targets are unknown. Treatment described: roughly 11-day PBMC culture with coronavirus spike peptide pools or control peptides (ViraFEST assay). The Oncomine TCR Beta short-read assay was what sequenced the DNA obtained from cultured CD4+ T cells. TCRdb re-called the PCR reads with MiXCR, one entry per CDR3 protein. The repertoire holds about 13,000 distinct CDR3 sequences, roughly 59% seen once, with about an eighth in the top ten. Sequenced: CD4+ T cells from blood, cultured in vitro. Receptor source: a human donor who had recovered from COVID-19.

This clonotype was seen a few times. The CDR3 here is CASAFKGDSPLHF. The CDR3 bases are TGTGCCAGCGCCTTTAAGGGTGATTCACCCCTCCACTTT. This chain joins TRBV7-2 and TRBJ1-6; D gene unclear. Germline V gene data show CDR1 as SGHTA and CDR2 as FQGNSA. Between the trimmed V and J ends, which lost 8 bases and 8 bases, there was a span of 13 bases. The CDR3 has 13 residues.

The chain uses TRBV6-1 and TRBJ2-5, with 9 nucleotides matching TRBD1. Germline V CDR1 and CDR2: MNHNS, SASEGT. With 2 bases clipped from V and 5 bases from J, the junction kept 6 bases outside the gene matches. The CDR3 runs 15 residues. CDR3 protein: CASSEQGDRVETQYF. The CDR3 DNA reads TGTGCCAGCAGTGAACAAGGGGACAGGGTTGAGACCCAGTACTTC.

The rearrangement joins TRBV27 to TRBJ2-1, with 7 bases matching TRBD1. There are 13 residues in the CDR3. CDR1 MNHEY and CDR2 SMNVEV come from the germline V gene (reference sequence). V was clipped by 6 bases and J by 6 bases; unmatched bases: 5. In DNA, the CDR3 is TGTGCCAGCAGATTCACAGGGGTCAATGAGCAGTTCTTC. It is translated as CASRFTGVNEQFF.

By sample share, this clonotype is medium-sized (0.01 to 0.1%). This chain uses TRBV20-1 with TRBJ2-1; a weak D match, TRBD2 (5 bases). Germline V lookup: CDR1 DFQATT, CDR2 SNEGSKA (reference sequence). V was cut by 3 bases and J by 1 base, with 10 bases left in between. This CDR3 has 14 amino acids. The CDR3 DNA reads as TGCAGTGCTAGCAGTTGGAGGTCCTACAATGAGCAGTTCTTC. This codes for CSASSWRSYNEQFF.

Turning to this clonotype: This likely comes from a read error, as the CDR3 has no conserved phenylalanine or tryptophan at its end. The chain recombines TRBV2 with TRBJ2-7; D is possibly TRBD1 (5 bases). The V end was cut by 6 bases, the J end by 0 bases, with 9 bases between. The CDR3 spans 13 residues. Looked up from germline, CDR1 is SNHLY and CDR2 is FYNNEI. As DNA, the CDR3 is TGTGCCAGCAGATCCCAGGGCTCCTACGAGCAGTACTAC. The encoded protein is CASRSQGSYEQYY.

The chain recombines TRBV7-6 with TRBJ2-2; 7 bases agree with TRBD2. V dropped 1 base and J dropped 4; count of bases not matched to a gene: 9. The CDR3 contains 17 residues. Per the germline V gene, CDR1 is SGHVS and CDR2 is FNYEAQ. CDR3 in DNA: TGTGCCAGCAGCTTAGGGGCTATGGCGGGGGTCACCGGGGAGCTGTTTTTT. It specifies CASSLGAMAGVTGELFF.

This clonotype appeared a few times. This chain uses TRBV27 with TRBJ2-5; D call uncertain. Germline CDR1 is MNHEY and CDR2 is SMNVEV (reference sequence). CDR3 length equals 13 residues. The V and J ends lost 5 bases and 2 bases respectively, with 9 bases between them. In nucleotides, the CDR3 is TGTGCCAGCAGTGATTACTCACAAGAGACCCAGTACTTC. Translation: CASSDYSQETQYF.

The gene calls are TRBV19 and TRBJ2-3, with 13 bases lining up with TRBD2. Per the germline V gene, CDR1 is LNHDA and CDR2 is SQIVND (reference sequence). The length of the CDR3 is 19 residues. Trimming at V came to 2 bases and at J to 7 bases, leaving 15 bases not matched to a gene. Written as DNA, the CDR3 is TGTGCCAGTAGTATATACGCAGGGGCGGGACTAGCGGGGAGGAATACGCAGTATTTT. Amino acid sequence: CASSIYAGAGLAGRNTQYF. Combining the CDR3 with reference TRBV19 and TRBJ2-3 gives the whole variable domain DGGITQSPKYLFRKEGQNVTLSCEQNLNHDAMYWYRQDPGQGLRLIYYSQIVNDFQKGDIAEGYSVSREKKESFPLTVTSAQKNPTAFYLCASSIYAGAGLAGRNTQYFGPGTRLTVL.

This clonotype was seen a few times. The gene calls are TRBV30 and TRBJ1-2; 11 positions match TRBD1. Germline V gene lookup returns CDR1 GTSNPN and CDR2 SVGIG (reference sequence). The V segment lost 1 base and the J segment 7 bases; nucleotides outside the gene matches: 5. The CDR3 totals 14 residues. CDR3 residues: CAWSEPGQGVGYTF. CDR3 nucleotide sequence: TGTGCCTGGAGTGAGCCGGGACAGGGGGTTGGCTACACCTTC.